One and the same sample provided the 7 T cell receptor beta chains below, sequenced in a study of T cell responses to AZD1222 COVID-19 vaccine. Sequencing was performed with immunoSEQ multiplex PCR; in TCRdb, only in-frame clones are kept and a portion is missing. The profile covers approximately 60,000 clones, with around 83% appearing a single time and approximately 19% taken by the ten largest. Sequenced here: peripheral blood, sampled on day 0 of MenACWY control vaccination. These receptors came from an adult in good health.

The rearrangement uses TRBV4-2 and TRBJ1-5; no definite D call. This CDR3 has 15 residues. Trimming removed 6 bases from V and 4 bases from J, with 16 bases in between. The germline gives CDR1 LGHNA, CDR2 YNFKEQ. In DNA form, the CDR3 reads TGTGCCAGCAGACTAACTGACGACGAGAATCAGCCCCAGCATTTT. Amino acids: CASRLTDDENQPQHF.

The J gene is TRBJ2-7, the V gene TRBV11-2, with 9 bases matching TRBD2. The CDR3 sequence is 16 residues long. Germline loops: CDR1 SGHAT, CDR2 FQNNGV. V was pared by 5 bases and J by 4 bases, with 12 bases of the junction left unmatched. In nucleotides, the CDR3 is TGTGCCAGCAGCACCCGCGGGGGGGGAACTTCATACGAGCAGTACTTC. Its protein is CASSTRGGGTSYEQYF.

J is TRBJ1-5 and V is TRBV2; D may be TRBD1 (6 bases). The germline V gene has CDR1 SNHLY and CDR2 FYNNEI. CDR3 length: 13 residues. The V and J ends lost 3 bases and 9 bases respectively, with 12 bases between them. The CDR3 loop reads CASSDRGGLPQHF. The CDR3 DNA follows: TGTGCCAGCAGTGACAGGGGAGGTTTGCCCCAGCATTTT.

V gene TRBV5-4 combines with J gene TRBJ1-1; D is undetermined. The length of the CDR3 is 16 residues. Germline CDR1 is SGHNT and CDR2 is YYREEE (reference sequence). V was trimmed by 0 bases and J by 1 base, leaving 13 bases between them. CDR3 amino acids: CASSLALGRKNTEAFF. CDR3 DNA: TGTGCCAGCAGCTTGGCCTTGGGCAGGAAGAACACTGAAGCTTTCTTT. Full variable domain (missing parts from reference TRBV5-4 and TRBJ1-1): ETGVTQSPTHLIKTRGQQVTLRCSSQSGHNTVSWYQQALGQGPQFIFQYYREEENGRGNFPPRFSGLQFPNYSSELNVNALELDDSALYLCASSLALGRKNTEAFFGQGTRLTVV.

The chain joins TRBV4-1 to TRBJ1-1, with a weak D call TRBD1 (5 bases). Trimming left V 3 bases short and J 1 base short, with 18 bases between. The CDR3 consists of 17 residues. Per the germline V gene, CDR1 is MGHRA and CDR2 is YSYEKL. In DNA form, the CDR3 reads TGCGCCAGCAGCCACCGATTGGACACCCCAGGGAACACTGAAGCTTTCTTT. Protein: CASSHRLDTPGNTEAFF.

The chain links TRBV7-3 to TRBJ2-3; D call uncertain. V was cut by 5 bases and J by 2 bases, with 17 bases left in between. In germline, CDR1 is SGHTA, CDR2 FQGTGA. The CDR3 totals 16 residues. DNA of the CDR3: TGTGCCAGCAGCAACCCGGACGGTTCTTTCACAGATACGCAGTATTTT. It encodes CASSNPDGSFTDTQYF.

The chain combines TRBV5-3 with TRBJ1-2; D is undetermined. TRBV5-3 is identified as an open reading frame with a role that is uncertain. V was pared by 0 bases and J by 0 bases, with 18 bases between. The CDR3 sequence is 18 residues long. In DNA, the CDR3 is TGTGCCAGAAGCTTGGCCAGTTTACAGCTAGATCCTAACTATGGCTACACCTTC. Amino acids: CARSLASLQLDPNYGYTF.